Below, 30 T cell receptor beta chains from the same sample are listed, as sequenced in a study of cytomegalovirus exposure and HLA in healthy donors. TCRdb's copy holds only in-frame clones and misses some; the assay was immunoSEQ multiplex PCR. Among about 160,000 clones, about 88% were seen once, and the ten largest hold 2.5% to 3%. Sequenced sample: PBMCs. The receptors stem from a man younger than 35 in good health and CMV-seronegative.

This clone was seen only once. The gene calls are TRBV29-1 and TRBJ2-5, with D perhaps matching TRBD2 (5 bases). Between the trimmed V and J ends, which lost 7 bases and 7 bases, there was a span of 22 bases. The germline V gene has CDR1 SQVTM and CDR2 ANQGSEA. This CDR3 is built from 14 residues. The CDR3 is CSAYEGSPWGTQYF. The CDR3 bases are TGCAGCGCCTACGAGGGTAGCCCTTGGGGGACCCAGTACTTC.

DNA for the CDR3: TGTGCCAGCCCCTGGCTCGGGGAGTTAAAGAACACTGAAGCTTTCTTT. Its translation: CASPWLGELKNTEAFF. The chain couples TRBV25-1 to TRBJ1-1; D gene unclear. The length of the CDR3 is 16 residues. V lost 8 bases, J lost 1 base, and 20 bases lay in between. CDR1 is MGHDK, CDR2 SYGVNS, per germline.

The rearrangement joins TRBV4-1 to TRBJ1-5, with D possibly TRBD1 on 5 matching bases. Germline V lookup: CDR1 MGHRA, CDR2 YSYEKL. Trimming removed 1 base at V and 11 bases at J, with 15 bases between. The CDR3 is made up of 14 amino acids. CDR3: CASSQGRAQDTQHF. The CDR3 coding sequence is TGCGCCAGCAGCCAAGGCAGGGCCCAGGATACCCAGCATTTT.

The chain employs TRBV29-1 and TRBJ2-2; D unclear. CDR1 SQVTM and CDR2 ANQGSEA come from the germline V gene. The CDR3 totals 12 residues. V lost 3 bases to trimming and J lost 7 bases, with 9 bases between them. The CDR3 spells CSVDGGIGELFF. The CDR3 DNA reads as TGCAGCGTTGACGGCGGCATCGGGGAGCTGTTTTTT.

This rearrangement joins TRBV15 to TRBJ1-4; D perhaps matches TRBD1 (6 bases). The CDR3 has 15 residues. Germline values: CDR1 LNHNV, CDR2 YYDKDF (reference sequence). V was pared by 0 bases and J by 8 bases, with 13 bases between. The CDR3 bases are TGTGCCACCAGCAGAGATACAGGGTCAGGAGAAAAACTGTTTTTT. Protein: CATSRDTGSGEKLFF.

This clone came up a few times. The V call is TRBV14, the J call TRBJ1-2, with 7 bases matching TRBD1. The germline V gene has CDR1 SGHDN and CDR2 FVKESK. V gave up 4 bases and J gave up 2 bases; unmatched junction bases: 7. There are 15 residues in the CDR3. CDR3 protein: CASSPRQGQNYGYTF. As DNA, the CDR3 is TGTGCCAGCAGCCCGAGACAGGGTCAGAACTATGGCTACACCTTC.

The chain recombines TRBV28 with TRBJ2-1; TRBD1 aligns across 8 bases. The CDR3 consists of 17 residues. The trim removed 4 bases at V and 2 bases at J, leaving 10 bases unmatched. In germline, CDR1 is MDHEN, CDR2 SYDVKM. In DNA, the CDR3 is TGTGCCAGCAGTTCCCCCTCCGGGACAGGACCCTACAATGAGCAGTTCTTC. Translated, it gives CASSSPSGTGPYNEQFF.

The V gene is TRBV9, the J gene TRBJ2-3; TRBD2 agrees at 7 bases. CDR1 is SGDLS, CDR2 YYNGEE, per germline. The ends lost 0 bases at V and 1 base at J; junction bases unmatched: 2. The CDR3 has 15 residues. The CDR3 region has the DNA TGTGCCAGCAGCGTAGTGCTAGCGGGCACAGATACGCAGTATTTT. Its protein product is CASSVVLAGTDTQYF.

This clone appeared once. This rearrangement joins TRBV11-2 to TRBJ1-4; perhaps TRBD1 as D (5 bases). Trimming took off 3 bases at V and 2 bases at J, with 19 bases between the two ends. Germline V lookup: CDR1 SGHAT, CDR2 FQNNGV. This CDR3 region has 18 residues. The CDR3 DNA reads TGTGCCAGCAGCTTTCCTCAGGAGGGGTGGGTGACTAATGAAAAACTGTTTTTT. It encodes CASSFPQEGWVTNEKLFF.

This chain joins TRBV29-1 and TRBJ2-7, with D uncertain. Germline assignment: CDR1 SQVTM and CDR2 ANQGSEA. Trimming left V 2 bases short and J 1 base short, with 3 bases between. This CDR3 has 11 residues. CDR3 in DNA: TGCAGCGTTGAATCGTCCTACGAGCAGTACTTC. This gives the protein CSVESSYEQYF.

The chain combines TRBV19 with TRBJ2-7, with TRBD2 matching over 12 bases. V lost 6 bases, J lost 4 bases, and 7 bases stayed unmatched. The CDR3 covers 15 residues. CDR1 and CDR2 from the germline V gene are LNHDA and SQIVND (reference sequence). The DNA of the CDR3 is TGTGCCAGTAGAGGGGGACTAGCGGGCAGGTACGAGCAGTACTTC. It yields the protein CASRGGLAGRYEQYF. Together with reference TRBV19 and TRBJ2-7, the CDR3 gives the full variable domain: DGGITQSPKYLFRKEGQNVTLSCEQNLNHDAMYWYRQDPGQGLRLIYYSQIVNDFQKGDIAEGYSVSREKKESFPLTVTSAQKNPTAFYLCASRGGLAGRYEQYFGPGTRLTVT.

This chain links TRBV6-4 with TRBJ2-3, with D hard to call. This CDR3 has 15 amino acids. V lost 1 base, J lost 1 base, and 9 bases lay in between. Per germline, CDR1 MRHNA and CDR2 SNTAGT. The CDR3 DNA reads TGTGCCAGCAGTGACTTAAAGGCGGGCACAGATACGCAGTATTTT. Its translation is CASSDLKAGTDTQYF.

V gene TRBV23-1 combines with J gene TRBJ2-2; D perhaps matches TRBD1 (5 bases). TRBV23-1 is placed among ORFs of uncertain function. The V end lost 0 bases, the J end lost 4 bases, and 9 bases lay between the germline ends. The CDR3 covers 15 residues. The CDR3 protein is CASSQSSQGTGELFF. DNA of the CDR3: TGCGCCAGCAGTCAATCGTCCCAGGGCACCGGGGAGCTGTTTTTT.

This chain uses TRBV7-6 with TRBJ2-7; D remains unclear. This CDR3 comprises 14 residues. Trimming removed 3 bases at V and 4 bases at J, with 13 bases between. In germline, CDR1 is SGHVS, CDR2 FNYEAQ. As DNA, the CDR3 is TGTGCCAGCAGCTTTGAGACATCTGGGTACGAGCAGTACTTC. Amino acid sequence: CASSFETSGYEQYF. The full variable domain, rest sourced from reference TRBV7-6 and TRBJ2-7, is GAGVSQSPRYKVTKRGQDVALRCDPISGHVSLYWYRQALGQGPEFLTYFNYEAQQDKSGLPNDRFSAERPEGSISTLTIQRTEQRDSAMYRCASSFETSGYEQYFGPGTRLTVT.

The V and J genes are TRBV6-1 and TRBJ2-7; TRBD2 aligns across 15 bases. J lost 5 bases, V lost 7 bases, and 6 bases had no gene match. Germline V gene lookup returns CDR1 MNHNS and CDR2 SASEGT. The CDR3 contains 15 residues. Here the CDR3 DNA reads TGTGCCAGCACTTCGGGACTAGCGGGGGGCCACGAGCAGTACGTC. Translated, it gives CASTSGLAGGHEQYV.

The V call is TRBV19, the J call TRBJ2-7; maybe TRBD1 (5 bases). This CDR3 comprises 16 residues. Per the germline V gene, CDR1 is LNHDA and CDR2 is SQIVND (reference sequence). V was pared by 5 bases and J by 1 base, with 18 bases between. The DNA of the CDR3 is TGTGCCAGTAGTCCCGGCCTCCAGGGCTCTTCCTACGAGCAGTACTTC. The encoded protein is CASSPGLQGSSYEQYF.

The rearrangement uses TRBV19 and TRBJ1-1; a possible D gene is TRBD1 (5 bases). Germline V lookup: CDR1 LNHDA, CDR2 SQIVND (reference sequence). The V and J ends lost 7 bases and 1 base respectively, with 16 bases between them. The CDR3 totals 15 residues. CDR3 nucleotide sequence: TGTGCCAGTATTAGGGGAAGTCTATGGAACACTGAAGCTTTCTTT. It translates to CASIRGSLWNTEAFF. The whole variable domain, filled in from reference TRBV19 and TRBJ1-1, reads DGGITQSPKYLFRKEGQNVTLSCEQNLNHDAMYWYRQDPGQGLRLIYYSQIVNDFQKGDIAEGYSVSREKKESFPLTVTSAQKNPTAFYLCASIRGSLWNTEAFFGQGTRLTVV.

The rearrangement uses TRBV5-1 and TRBJ2-1; TRBD2 aligns across 10 bases. This CDR3 comprises 16 residues. Germline CDR1 and CDR2: SGHRS and YFSETQ. Unmatched junction bases numbered 6, after V lost 1 base and J lost 5 bases. As DNA, the CDR3 is TGCGCCAGCAGCTTGTTAAGTAGCGGGGGGAACAATGAGCAGTTCTTC. Protein: CASSLLSSGGNNEQFF.

The rearrangement joins TRBV18 to TRBJ2-7; D perhaps matches TRBD1 (5 bases). The germline gives CDR1 KGHSH, CDR2 LQKENI. Trimming stripped 0 bases from V and 2 bases from J, with 8 bases between. CDR3 length: 14 amino acids. CDR3 amino acids: CASSPPRQTYEQYF. CDR3 in DNA: TGTGCCAGCTCACCACCGAGACAGACCTACGAGCAGTACTTC.

The V call is TRBV15, the J call TRBJ2-5; 7 bases agree with TRBD1. This CDR3 is built from 14 residues. Per germline, CDR1 LNHNV and CDR2 YYDKDF (reference sequence). J was trimmed by 7 bases and V by 8 bases; bases with no gene match: 13. The CDR3 sequence: CATHQDRSWGTQYF. The DNA of the CDR3 is TGTGCCACCCACCAGGACAGGAGTTGGGGGACCCAGTACTTC.

This chain uses TRBV5-4 with TRBJ2-2, with 10 nucleotides matching TRBD1. V was pared by 2 bases and J by 5 bases, with 6 bases of the junction left unmatched. Germline V CDR1 and CDR2: SGHNT, YYREEE (reference sequence). The CDR3 sequence is 16 residues long. The CDR3 region is CASSFGRDRGTGELFF. DNA of the CDR3: TGTGCCAGCAGCTTCGGTCGGGACAGGGGAACCGGGGAGCTGTTTTTT.

V and J are TRBV6-4 and TRBJ2-7; 8 positions match TRBD1. Trimming at V came to 2 bases and at J to 2 bases, leaving 14 bases not matched to a gene. Germline assignment: CDR1 MRHNA and CDR2 SNTAGT. The CDR3 length is 18 residues. The CDR3 sequence: CASSDERNRTGLTYEQYV. Here the CDR3 DNA reads TGTGCCAGCAGTGACGAACGAAACAGGACAGGGTTAACCTACGAGCAGTACGTC.

The chain carries TRBV10-2 and TRBJ2-7; TRBD1 matches at 8 bases. This CDR3 comprises 14 residues. Germline V gene data show CDR1 as WSHSY and CDR2 as SAAADI. V lost 3 bases, J lost 4 bases, and 5 bases stayed unmatched. The CDR3: CASSDRGLRYEQYV. CDR3 DNA: TGCGCCAGCAGTGACAGGGGGCTGCGATACGAGCAGTACGTC.

The chain links TRBV29-1 to TRBJ2-1, with TRBD1 matching over 10 bases. This CDR3 spans 13 amino acids. V dropped 6 bases and J dropped 6; count of bases not matched to a gene: 5. Germline V gene lookup returns CDR1 SQVTM and CDR2 ANQGSEA. The CDR3 reads CSVGTGALNEQFF. CDR3 coding DNA: TGCAGCGTGGGGACAGGGGCTCTCAATGAGCAGTTCTTC.

The genes are TRBV4-1 and TRBJ1-5, with D possibly matching TRBD1 (6 bases). Germline CDR1 reads MGHRA; CDR2 reads YSYEKL. V dropped 3 bases and J dropped 3 bases, with 12 bases sitting between them. This CDR3 has 15 amino acids. CDR3 sequence: CASSHRQVTNQPQHF. In DNA, the CDR3 is TGCGCCAGCAGCCATCGACAGGTGACCAATCAGCCCCAGCATTTT.

J is TRBJ1-2 and V is TRBV28; tentatively, D is TRBD1 (5 bases). V was pared by 7 bases and J by 8 bases, with 17 bases between. CDR1 and CDR2 (germline): MDHEN, SYDVKM. CDR3 length: 13 amino acids. Here the CDR3 reads CASKHPGERGYTF. In nucleotides, the CDR3 is TGTGCCAGCAAACACCCGGGGGAGCGGGGCTACACCTTC.

V is TRBV29-1 and J is TRBJ2-7; D gene unclear. This CDR3 has 12 amino acids. V lost 4 bases and J 3 bases, leaving 10 bases between the germline ends. CDR1 and CDR2 (germline): SQVTM, ANQGSEA. In DNA, the CDR3 is TGCAGCGTTGTGCAGAACCTCTACGAGCAGTACTTC. Translating it yields CSVVQNLYEQYF.

The chain links TRBV25-1 to TRBJ1-5, with a weak D call TRBD1 (5 bases). With 6 bases removed from V and 2 bases from J, the gap between germline ends came to 14 bases. The CDR3 length is 15 residues. Per the germline V gene, CDR1 is MGHDK and CDR2 is SYGVNS. CDR3 nucleotides: TGTGCCAGCAGCGAGGGTTGGGGGGGCAATCAGCCCCAGCATTTT. Amino acid sequence: CASSEGWGGNQPQHF. The full variable domain, completed using reference TRBV25-1 and TRBJ1-5, is EADIYQTPRYLVIGTGKKITLECSQTMGHDKMYWYQQDPGMELHLIHYSYGVNSTEKGDLSSESTVSRIRTEHFPLTLESARPSHTSQYLCASSEGWGGNQPQHFGDGTRLSIL.

The V call is TRBV19, the J call TRBJ2-7, with TRBD1 matching 12 bases. The V gene end was trimmed by 10 bases and the J gene end by 3 bases; junction bases not matched to a gene: 10. Germline V gives CDR1 LNHDA, CDR2 SQIVND (reference sequence). CDR3 size: 15 residues. The CDR3 DNA reads as TGTGCCACCTCGACCGGGACAGGGGGCATCTACGAGCAGTACTTC. Translated: CATSTGTGGIYEQYF. The variable domain in full, completed from reference TRBV19 and TRBJ2-7, reads DGGITQSPKYLFRKEGQNVTLSCEQNLNHDAMYWYRQDPGQGLRLIYYSQIVNDFQKGDIAEGYSVSREKKESFPLTVTSAQKNPTAFYLCATSTGTGGIYEQYFGPGTRLTVT.

The chain uses TRBV5-1 and TRBJ1-3; D remains ambiguous. V gave up 4 bases and J gave up 0 bases, with 8 bases separating them. CDR3 length equals 14 residues. Germline loops: CDR1 SGHRS, CDR2 YFSETQ. CDR3 residues: CASSQSSSGNTIYF. Written as DNA, the CDR3 is TGCGCCAGCAGCCAGTCATCCTCTGGAAACACCATATATTTT.